This record looks at one TCR beta chain sequence and its context. Its target is unknown. The entry originates in a study of T cell responses to AZD1222 COVID-19 vaccine. Study results and caveats: All repertoire sampling was performed exclusively after the peak T cell response. A rise in Spike-specific TCR breadth and depth followed two AZD1222 doses. Seropositive status at baseline applied to only a handful of AZD1222 recipients. White British ancestry dominated among donors, who included more females, and clonal diversity was possibly underestimated.

Using immunoSEQ multiplex PCR, the repertoire was profiled, and TCRdb retains in-frame clones only, with some absent. The sample holds roughly 130,000 clones, more than 85% seen once. The CDR3 runs to 14 residues. V was pared by 3 bases and J by 4 bases, with 13 bases between. Germline V CDR1 and CDR2: SNHLY, FYNNEI. This sequence joins TRBV2 and TRBJ2-7; no firm D call. This clonotype originated in an adult in good health. The sequencing here drew on peripheral blood, taken on day 0 of AZD1222 vaccination. CDR3 region: CASSESGLRYEQYF. CDR3 nucleotide sequence: TGTGCCAGCAGTGAGTCAGGCCTAAGGTACGAGCAGTACTTC.